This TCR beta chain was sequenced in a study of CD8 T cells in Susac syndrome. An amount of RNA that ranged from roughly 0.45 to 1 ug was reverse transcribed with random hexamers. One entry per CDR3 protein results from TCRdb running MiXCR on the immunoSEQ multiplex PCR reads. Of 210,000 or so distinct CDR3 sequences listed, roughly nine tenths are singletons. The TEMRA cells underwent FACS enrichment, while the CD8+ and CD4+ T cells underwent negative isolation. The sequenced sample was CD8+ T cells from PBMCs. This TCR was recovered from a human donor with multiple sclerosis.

CDR3 sequence: CASSLPVLNGAEAFF. The CDR3 DNA reads TGTGCCAGCAGCTTACCTGTCCTGAATGGCGCTGAAGCTTTCTTT. This sequence joins TRBV7-9 and TRBJ1-1, with unresolved D. V lost 2 bases and J lost 6, with 16 bases in between. Germline V lookup: CDR1 SEHNR, CDR2 FQNEAQ (reference sequence). The CDR3 contains 15 residues. The full variable domain, with the rest looked up from reference TRBV7-9 and TRBJ1-1, is DTGVSQNPRHKITKRGQNVTFRCDPISEHNRLYWYRQTLGQGPEFLTYFQNEAQLEKSRLLSDRFSAERPKGSFSTLEIQRTEQGDSAMYLCASSLPVLNGAEAFFGQGTRLTVV.